This T cell receptor (beta chain) was identified during a study of OX40 agonist ivuxolimab in advanced cancers. About the research overall: Patients enrolled in dose escalation were diagnosed with hepatocellular carcinoma, melanoma, renal cell or head and neck cancer.

Findings and limits, study-wide: Researchers report that CD8+ T cells had, on average, more expanded clones than CD4+. Some patients who did not respond also had low normalized T-cell clonal expansion.

Germline V gene data show CDR1 as SGHDN and CDR2 as FVKESK. The CDR3 extends over 13 amino acids. V was cut by 4 bases and J by 9 bases, with 10 bases left in between. Points on this clone: What it binds is unknown.

Systemic immunosuppression or autoimmune disease history was grounds to exclude patients. The protocol was immunoSEQ multiplex PCR, while the TCRdb copy is restricted to in-frame clones and leaves out a portion. This repertoire shows tens of thousands of clones, around 86% found once; its top ten account for roughly 0.25%. The material sequenced was CD4+ or CD8+ T cells sorted from blood, taken in a trial of the OX40 agonist ivuxolimab. The chain is built from TRBV14 and TRBJ1-6; D is possibly TRBD1 (5 bases). This clonotype was obtained from an adult with an advanced solid tumor such as melanoma, head and neck, liver or kidney cancer. CDR3: CASSPRTSSPLHF. CDR3 nucleotide sequence: TGTGCCAGCAGCCCGCGGACATCTTCACCCCTCCACTTT.